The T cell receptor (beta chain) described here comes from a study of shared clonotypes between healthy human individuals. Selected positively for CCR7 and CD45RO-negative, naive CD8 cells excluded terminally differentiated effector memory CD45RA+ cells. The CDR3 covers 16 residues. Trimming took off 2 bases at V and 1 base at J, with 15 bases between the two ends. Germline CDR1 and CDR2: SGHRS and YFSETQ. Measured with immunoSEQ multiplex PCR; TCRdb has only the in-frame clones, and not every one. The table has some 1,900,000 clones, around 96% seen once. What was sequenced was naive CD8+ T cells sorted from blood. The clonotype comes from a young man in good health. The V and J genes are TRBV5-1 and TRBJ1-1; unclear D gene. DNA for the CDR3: TGCGCCAGCAGCTTCTATACAGCAATTACGAACACTGAAGCTTTCTTT. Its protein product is CASSFYTAITNTEAFF.